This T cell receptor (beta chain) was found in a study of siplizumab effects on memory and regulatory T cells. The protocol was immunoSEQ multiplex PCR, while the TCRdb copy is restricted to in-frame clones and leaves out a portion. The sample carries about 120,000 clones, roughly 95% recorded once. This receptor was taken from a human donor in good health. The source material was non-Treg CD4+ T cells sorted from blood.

CDR3 loop: CASSPGRSKETQYF. The CDR3 nucleotides read TGTGCCAGCAGTCCGGGACGGAGTAAAGAGACCCAGTACTTC. The chain links TRBV27 to TRBJ2-5; D tentatively fits TRBD1 or TRBD2 (5 bases each). Germline assignment: CDR1 MNHEY and CDR2 SMNVEV (reference sequence). The CDR3 consists of 14 residues. The V end was cut by 5 bases, the J end by 3 bases, with 13 bases between.